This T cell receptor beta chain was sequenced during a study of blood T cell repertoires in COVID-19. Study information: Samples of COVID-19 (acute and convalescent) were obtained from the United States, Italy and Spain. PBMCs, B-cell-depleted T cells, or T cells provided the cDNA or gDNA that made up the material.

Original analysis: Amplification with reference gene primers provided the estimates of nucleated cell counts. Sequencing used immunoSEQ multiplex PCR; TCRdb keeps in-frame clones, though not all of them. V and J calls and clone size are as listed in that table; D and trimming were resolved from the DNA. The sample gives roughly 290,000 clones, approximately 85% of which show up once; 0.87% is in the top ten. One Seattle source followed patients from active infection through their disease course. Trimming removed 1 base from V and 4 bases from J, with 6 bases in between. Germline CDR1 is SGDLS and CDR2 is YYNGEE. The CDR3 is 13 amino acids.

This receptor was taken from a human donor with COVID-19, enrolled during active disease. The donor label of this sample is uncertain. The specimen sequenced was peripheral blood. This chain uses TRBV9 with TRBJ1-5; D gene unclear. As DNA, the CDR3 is TGTGCCAGCAGCGTATCGGAGAATCAGCCCCAGCATTTT. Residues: CASSVSENQPQHF.